The present T cell receptor (beta chain) was sequenced within a study of graft-versus-host responses after intestinal transplantation. As to this clone: Antigen specificity is unknown.

Produced via immunoSEQ multiplex PCR; TCRdb's table is partial and in-frame only. The sample shows more than 100,000 clones, 85% to 95% of them seen only once. V was pared by 7 bases and J by 5 bases, with 8 bases between. CDR1 and CDR2 from the germline V gene are SNHLY and FYNNEI. The CDR3 consists of 11 residues. General study results and limits: In recipient marrow, GvH clones were found, and some appeared first in ileum or blood.

The V call is TRBV2, the J call TRBJ2-5; D is unresolved. The receptor's source is a human donor who received an intestinal transplant. The sequencing used unstimulated CD8+ T cells sorted from spleen or lymph node cells, collected before intestinal transplant. CDR3 sequence reads: CASNHGETQYF. CDR3 nucleotide sequence: TGTGCCAGCAATCATGGCGAGACCCAGTACTTC.